Following are 25 T cell receptor beta chains from one sample sequenced in a study of monozygotic twins with inflammatory bowel disease. From the 5' RACE reads, TCRdb lists one entry per CDR3 protein and no DNA. The sample has more than 120,000 distinct CDR3 sequences. The sequenced sample consisted of blood. These TCRs come from a human donor with ulcerative colitis or Crohn's disease, or a healthy co-twin of an affected twin (not recorded which).

The V gene is TRBV7-2, the J gene TRBJ1-5; the D call from TCRdb, TRBD1, cannot be confirmed without DNA. The CDR3 length is 17 residues. Germline CDR1 reads SGHTA; CDR2 reads FQGNSA. This chain's CDR3 is CASSLSPTGWGDQPQHF.

The V and J genes are TRBV6-5 and TRBJ2-7; TCRdb reports TRBD1, a call that lacks DNA to check it against. CDR1 and CDR2 (germline): MNHEY, SVGAGI. This CDR3 contains 14 residues. The CDR3 sequence is CASSSLGRQGEQYF.

This sequence joins TRBV19 and TRBJ1-1; TCRdb reports TRBD1, a call that lacks DNA to check it against. Germline CDR1 and CDR2: LNHDA and SQIVND (reference sequence). CDR3 length equals 15 residues. The chain's CDR3 is CASSLRQGTNTEAFF.

The V and J genes are TRBV20-1 and TRBJ2-7. The CDR3 covers 12 residues. Germline V gene data show CDR1 as DFQATT and CDR2 as SNEGSKA (reference sequence). The CDR3 reads CSGGRTYYEQYF.

The V and J genes are TRBV18 and TRBJ2-5; with no DNA, the TCRdb D assignment of TRBD2 cannot be verified. CDR1 and CDR2 from the germline V gene are KGHSH and LQKENI. The CDR3 length is 15 residues. Here the CDR3 reads CASSRTSGDSETQYF. Supplemented by reference TRBV18 and TRBJ2-5, the full variable domain reads NAGVMQNPRHLVRRRGQEARLRCSPMKGHSHVYWYRQLPEEGLKFMVYLQKENIIDESGMPKERFSAEFPKEGPSILRIQQVVRGDSAAYFCASSRTSGDSETQYFGPGTRLLVL.

The chain couples TRBV29-1 to TRBJ2-1; TCRdb lists TRBD2, though no DNA is available to test this call. The CDR3 extends over 20 amino acids. Germline V gene data show CDR1 as SQVTM and CDR2 as ANQGSEA. The CDR3 sequence: CSVEAPGLAGGAIPYNEQFF.

The J gene is TRBJ2-3, the V gene TRBV20-1; TCRdb's D gene call, TRBD2, goes unchecked for lack of DNA. CDR1 is DFQATT and CDR2 is SNEGSKA in the germline V gene (reference sequence). The CDR3 runs to 13 residues. CDR3 sequence reads: CSARDRAADTQYF.

V is TRBV20-1 and J is TRBJ2-5; the TCRdb D gene call, TRBD2, has no DNA to confirm it. The CDR3 length is 17 residues. Per the germline V gene, CDR1 is DFQATT and CDR2 is SNEGSKA (reference sequence). The CDR3 region is CSARVLGAGELQETQYF.

The rearrangement links TRBV5-6 to TRBJ1-2. The germline gives CDR1 SGHDT, CDR2 YYEEEE. The CDR3 is made up of 15 amino acids. The CDR3 loop is CASSLAAKKAGGYTF.

The rearrangement links TRBV10-3 to TRBJ2-7. The CDR3 totals 13 residues. Germline CDR1 is ENHRY and CDR2 is SYGVKD. This CDR3 reads CAISGTDSYEQYF.

V usage is TRBV10-3 and J usage is TRBJ2-7. The CDR3 runs to 13 residues. The germline V gene encodes CDR1 ENHRY and CDR2 SYGVKD. The chain's CDR3 is CAIMEETAYEQYF.

The gene calls are TRBV4-3 and TRBJ1-1. CDR3 length: 15 residues. Germline loops: CDR1 LGHNA, CDR2 YSLEER. The CDR3 loop reads CASSRRLGMNTEAFF.

The chain couples TRBV15 to TRBJ2-2. The length of the CDR3 is 15 residues. CDR1 and CDR2 (germline): LNHNV, YYDKDF (reference sequence). The CDR3: CATSRPQANTGELFF.

This rearrangement joins TRBV5-5 to TRBJ1-4. CDR1 is SGHKS, CDR2 YYEKEE, per germline (reference sequence). CDR3 length: 16 amino acids. This CDR3 is CASSLIVGATNEKLFF.

The gene calls are TRBV6-1 and TRBJ1-4. The germline V gene has CDR1 MNHNS and CDR2 SASEGT. This CDR3 region has 14 residues. CDR3 region: CASSGGTANEKLFF.

V gene TRBV3-1 combines with J gene TRBJ1-5; TCRdb gives TRBD1 as the D gene, but with no DNA this cannot be confirmed. This CDR3 spans 14 amino acids. Germline V gene lookup returns CDR1 LGHDT and CDR2 YNNKEL (reference sequence). The CDR3 region is CASSLRGRDQPQHF.

The chain couples TRBV24-1 to TRBJ2-3; TCRdb's D gene call, TRBD2, goes unchecked for lack of DNA. The germline CDR1 and CDR2 sequences are KGHDR and SFDVKD. This CDR3 region has 17 residues. This CDR3 reads CATSDPSGTPTADTQYF.

The CDR3 sequence: CASGQSREQYF. The chain couples TRBV2 to TRBJ2-7; no DNA is available, so the TRBD2 call from TCRdb remains unchecked. The CDR3 spans 11 residues. Germline CDR1 reads SNHLY; CDR2 reads FYNNEI.

The rearrangement joins TRBV11-2 to TRBJ2-2; without DNA, the TCRdb call of TRBD1 cannot be checked. Germline loops: CDR1 SGHAT, CDR2 FQNNGV. The CDR3 totals 14 residues. CDR3 sequence: CASSRGRDTGELFF. The entire variable domain, with the rest obtained from reference TRBV11-2 and TRBJ2-2, is as follows: EAGVAQSPRYKIIEKRQSVAFWCNPISGHATLYWYQQILGQGPKLLIQFQNNGVVDDSQLPKDRFSAERLKGVDSTLKIQPAKLEDSAVYLCASSRGRDTGELFFGEGSRLTVL.

The V call is TRBV12-3 or TRBV12-4, the J call TRBJ1-5; TCRdb names TRBD1, which stays unverified in the absence of DNA. This CDR3 contains 16 residues. CDR3 loop: CASSSIQGLGNQPQHF.

The chain employs TRBV5-1 and TRBJ2-7; as DNA is missing, the TRBD2 call by TCRdb cannot be tested. Germline CDR1 reads SGHRS; CDR2 reads YFSETQ. The CDR3 contains 18 residues. The CDR3 spells CASSLATGTSGGAFEQYF.

CDR3 region: CAFDRANTGELFF. This chain uses TRBV30 with TRBJ2-2. This CDR3 comprises 13 residues. CDR1 is GTSNPN and CDR2 is SVGIG in the germline V gene (reference sequence).

This chain joins TRBV4-3 and TRBJ1-2; without DNA, the TCRdb call of TRBD1 cannot be checked. CDR3 length: 16 amino acids. Germline V gives CDR1 LGHNA, CDR2 YSLEER. The CDR3: CASSQAPGQGSSGYTF.

The chain has TRBV10-3 and TRBJ1-4; TCRdb selects TRBD1, and the lack of DNA leaves this call unchecked. This CDR3 contains 15 residues. CDR1 and CDR2 (germline): ENHRY, SYGVKD. The CDR3 loop is CAISGGPPTNEKLFF.

The gene calls are TRBV4-2 and TRBJ2-5. Germline CDR1 and CDR2: LGHNA and YNFKEQ. This CDR3 spans 12 amino acids. The CDR3 here is CASSLPQEAQYF.